Shown below are 28 T cell receptor beta chains from a single sample sequenced in a study of cytomegalovirus exposure and HLA in healthy donors. Vbeta (60) and Jbeta (13) primers were used in the PCR. The assay was immunoSEQ multiplex PCR, and TCRdb's table has in-frame clones only and misses some. The sample carries over 150,000 clones, more than 75% recorded once. The sequenced material came from PBMCs. The receptors shown here come from a young man in good health and CMV-seropositive.

J is TRBJ2-7 and V is TRBV7-2; weak D call: TRBD2 (6 bases). CDR3 length: 12 amino acids. Germline CDR1 SGHTA, CDR2 FQGNSA. V was clipped by 7 bases and J by 9 bases, with 16 bases between them. This CDR3 reads CASTGEYSVQYF. In nucleotides, the CDR3 is TGTGCCAGCACGGGGGAGTACTCCGTGCAGTACTTC.

This rearrangement joins TRBV11-2 to TRBJ1-1, with D maybe TRBD1 (5 bases). The CDR3 totals 16 residues. Trimming removed 1 base from V and 5 bases from J, with 17 bases in between. Germline V lookup: CDR1 SGHAT, CDR2 FQNNGV. In DNA form, the CDR3 reads TGTGCCAGCAGCTTAGTAGGTTGGACACTGAGGACTGAAGCTTTCTTT. This gives the protein CASSLVGWTLRTEAFF.

V usage is TRBV5-6 and J usage is TRBJ1-6, with D uncertain. This CDR3 is 14 amino acids long. Trimming removed 0 bases from V and 7 bases from J, with 8 bases in between. CDR1 is SGHDT and CDR2 is YYEEEE in the germline V gene. Here the CDR3 DNA reads TGTGCCAGCAGCTTGGGGGCGGGCAATTCACCCCTCCACTTT. Translation gives CASSLGAGNSPLHF.

J is TRBJ2-2 and V is TRBV7-2; the D is unclear. The CDR3 is 15 amino acids. The germline CDR1 and CDR2 sequences are SGHTA and FQGNSA. Trimming left V 4 bases short and J 4 bases short, with 13 bases between. CDR3 loop: CASSSPLQVTGELFF. DNA of the CDR3: TGTGCCAGCAGCTCCCCTCTTCAGGTCACCGGGGAGCTGTTTTTT.

The chain uses TRBV5-5 and TRBJ2-7; TRBD1 aligns across 7 bases. The length of the CDR3 is 15 residues. CDR1 and CDR2 from the germline V gene are SGHKS and YYEKEE (reference sequence). Unmatched junction bases numbered 6, after V lost 3 bases and J lost 0 bases. The CDR3 region has the DNA TGTGCCAGCAGCTGGGGGACAGAGAGCTCCTACGAGCAGTACTTC. Residues: CASSWGTESSYEQYF.

The rearrangement joins TRBV7-8 to TRBJ1-4; D is possibly TRBD1 (5 bases). The CDR3 sequence is 16 residues long. V was cut by 4 bases and J by 7 bases, with 19 bases left in between. Germline V gives CDR1 SGHVS, CDR2 FQNEAQ. In DNA, the CDR3 is TGTGCCAGCAGCTCGGCCCGGCTGGGGGGGACTGAAAAACTGTTTTTT. Translated: CASSSARLGGTEKLFF.

This sequence joins TRBV5-1 and TRBJ2-1, with D possibly being TRBD1 (5 bases). Germline V CDR1 and CDR2: SGHRS, YFSETQ. Trimming pared 4 bases from V and 9 bases from J, leaving 14 bases between. CDR3 length: 13 amino acids. CDR3 nucleotides: TGCGCCAGCAGCCCCGGACAACCGGGTGAGCAGTTCTTC. Translation gives CASSPGQPGEQFF.

Only one count was recorded for this clone. The rearrangement joins TRBV4-1 to TRBJ1-1; 11 bases align to TRBD1. CDR3 length: 16 residues. The junction had 9 bases not matched to a gene; V was cut back by 3 bases and J by 6 bases. The germline CDR1 and CDR2 sequences are MGHRA and YSYEKL. The DNA of the CDR3 is TGCGCCAGCAGCCACCTCCCGGGACAGGGGGTCCCTGAAGCTTTCTTT. This encodes CASSHLPGQGVPEAFF.

The V gene is TRBV5-1, the J gene TRBJ2-7; 9 bases align to TRBD2. Germline V lookup: CDR1 SGHRS, CDR2 YFSETQ. The CDR3 is 16 residues long. V shed 0 bases and J 5 bases; nucleotides not matched to a gene: 9. The chain's CDR3 is CASSLVGLAGSHEQYF. In DNA, the CDR3 is TGCGCCAGCAGCTTGGTAGGGCTAGCGGGATCCCACGAGCAGTACTTC.

This clone was observed once. J is TRBJ1-2 and V is TRBV5-1, with 7 bases fitting TRBD1. Germline CDR1 and CDR2: SGHRS and YFSETQ. V trimming: 0 bases; J trimming: 7 bases; junction bases outside the gene matches: 15. CDR3 length: 17 residues. The CDR3 reads CASSLASGPGGYAGYTF. CDR3 DNA sequence: TGCGCCAGCAGCTTGGCCTCGGGGCCAGGGGGGTACGCTGGCTACACCTTC.

This chain joins TRBV19 and TRBJ1-1; possibly TRBD1 for D (6 bases). Germline V lookup: CDR1 LNHDA, CDR2 SQIVND (reference sequence). CDR3 length equals 18 residues. Trimming shortened V by 7 bases and J by 1 base, and 25 bases separated the two germline ends. The CDR3 DNA is TGTGCCAGTACAAACAGATACACAGGGAAATCGGCGAACACTGAAGCTTTCTTT. Amino acid sequence: CASTNRYTGKSANTEAFF.

The V call is TRBV30, the J call TRBJ2-5, with D perhaps matching TRBD2 (6 bases). The V end was cut by 3 bases, the J end by 1 base, with 12 bases between. There are 14 residues in the CDR3. Germline lookup yields CDR1 GTSNPN and CDR2 SVGIG (reference sequence). The CDR3 DNA follows: TGTGCCTGGAGGCAAAGGACTACCCAAGAGACCCAGTACTTC. This translates into CAWRQRTTQETQYF.

There are a few counts of this clone. The V call is TRBV5-6, the J call TRBJ1-1; possible D gene TRBD1, 5 bases. The germline V gene encodes CDR1 SGHDT and CDR2 YYEEEE. CDR3 length equals 14 residues. The ends were cut back, 0 bases at V and 1 base at J, with 7 bases in the middle. The CDR3 here is CASSLETANTEAFF. As DNA, the CDR3 is TGTGCCAGCAGCTTGGAGACAGCGAACACTGAAGCTTTCTTT.

The chain is built from TRBV18 and TRBJ2-3; 9 bases agree with TRBD1. V lost 7 bases to trimming and J lost 6 bases; unmatched junction nucleotides: 11. This CDR3 is built from 15 residues. Germline CDR1 reads KGHSH; CDR2 reads LQKENI. As DNA, the CDR3 is TGTGCCAGCTTCACCGGGGACAGGGTTGCCGATACGCAGTATTTT. Translating gives CASFTGDRVADTQYF.

The chain is built from TRBV7-9 and TRBJ2-4; D may be TRBD2 (5 bases). The CDR3 is 17 amino acids. V dropped 1 base and J dropped 0 bases, with 13 bases sitting between them. From germline, CDR1 is SEHNR and CDR2 FQNEAQ (reference sequence). The CDR3 nucleotides read TGTGCCAGCAGCTTAGGCACTAGAGGCCTAGCCAAAAACATTCAGTACTTC. Amino acids: CASSLGTRGLAKNIQYF.

This clone was counted a few times. V and J are TRBV30 and TRBJ1-1; D perhaps matches TRBD1 (5 bases). CDR1 and CDR2 from the germline V gene are GTSNPN and SVGIG (reference sequence). V was trimmed by 6 bases and J by 3 bases, leaving 14 bases between them. The CDR3 extends over 13 amino acids. Written as DNA, the CDR3 is TGTGCCTGTGCGCGGGGGTCGTACACTGAAGCTTTCTTT. Translation: CACARGSYTEAFF.

This clone was seen a handful of times. This sequence joins TRBV7-8 and TRBJ1-1; D ambiguous. This CDR3 has 12 amino acids. The V end lost 6 bases, the J end lost 0 bases, and 5 bases lay between the germline ends. Germline CDR1 is SGHVS and CDR2 is FQNEAQ. The CDR3 loop reads CASRSLNTEAFF. CDR3 nucleotide sequence: TGTGCCAGCAGGTCGTTGAACACTGAAGCTTTCTTT.

The CDR3 loop reads CASSPPGTSSYEQYF. The CDR3 coding sequence is TGTGCCAGCTCACCACCCGGTACTAGCTCCTACGAGCAGTACTTC. The chain has TRBV18 and TRBJ2-7; TRBD2 might be the D (5 bases). Germline lookup yields CDR1 KGHSH and CDR2 LQKENI. V was shortened by 0 bases and J by 0 bases, with 9 bases between the two germline ends. This CDR3 has 15 amino acids.

This chain uses TRBV25-1 with TRBJ2-5; D perhaps matches TRBD2 (6 bases). V was trimmed by 6 bases and J by 1 base, leaving 12 bases between them. The CDR3 has 14 amino acids. The germline V gene encodes CDR1 MGHDK and CDR2 SYGVNS. CDR3 region: CASSDAGSQETQYF. The DNA of the CDR3 is TGTGCCAGCAGCGATGCCGGGAGCCAAGAGACCCAGTACTTC.

This chain links TRBV13 with TRBJ2-1; D is unresolved. The germline gives CDR1 PRHDT, CDR2 FYEKMQ (reference sequence). V was trimmed by 2 bases and J by 6 bases, leaving 5 bases between them. The CDR3 length is 12 residues. CDR3 bases: TGTGCCAGCAGCTTATTCTTCAATGAGCAGTTCTTC. Amino acids: CASSLFFNEQFF.

This chain connects TRBV19 to TRBJ2-2, with no clear D. The CDR3 has 14 residues. With 2 bases removed from V and 2 bases from J, the gap between germline ends came to 6 bases. Germline CDR1 reads LNHDA; CDR2 reads SQIVND (reference sequence). CDR3 DNA: TGTGCCAGTAGTATAAGCGTAAACACCGGGGAGCTGTTTTTT. Amino acids: CASSISVNTGELFF.

V gene TRBV7-7 combines with J gene TRBJ2-1, with D unresolved. Germline values: CDR1 SSHAT, CDR2 FNYEAQ (reference sequence). CDR3 length: 15 residues. V was pared by 5 bases and J by 2 bases, with 13 bases between. CDR3 nucleotides: TGTGCCAGCAGCCCCTCAGCGAGAGCCTACAATGAGCAGTTCTTC. Its protein is CASSPSARAYNEQFF.

V gene TRBV9 combines with J gene TRBJ2-1; 9 bases map to TRBD2. V was pared by 1 base and J by 6 bases, with 5 bases of the junction left unmatched. CDR1 and CDR2 from the germline V gene are SGDLS and YYNGEE. The CDR3 contains 15 residues. CDR3 DNA: TGTGCCAGCAGCGTATTAAAAGCGGGAGGCAATGAGCAGTTCTTC. This translates into CASSVLKAGGNEQFF.

The chain carries TRBV5-6 and TRBJ2-1; TRBD2 matches 11 bases. V lost 6 bases to trimming and J lost 6 bases; unmatched junction nucleotides: 8. The germline V gene has CDR1 SGHDT and CDR2 YYEEEE. This CDR3 comprises 15 residues. CDR3 amino acids: CASTWLAGGVNEQFF. The CDR3 DNA sequence: TGTGCCAGCACCTGGCTAGCGGGGGGTGTCAATGAGCAGTTCTTC. Using reference TRBV5-6 and TRBJ2-1 for the parts outside the CDR3, the full variable domain is DAGVTQSPTHLIKTRGQQVTLRCSPKSGHDTVSWYQQALGQGPQFIFQYYEEEERQRGNFPDRFSGHQFPNYSSELNVNALLLGDSALYLCASTWLAGGVNEQFFGPGTRLTVL.

This chain joins TRBV2 and TRBJ1-1; tentatively, D is TRBD1 (6 bases). Trimming took off 4 bases at V and 1 base at J, with 10 bases between the two ends. The CDR3 length is 14 residues. Germline V lookup: CDR1 SNHLY, CDR2 FYNNEI. The CDR3, as DNA: TGTGCCAGCAGTGGTTCACAGGGGAACACTGAAGCTTTCTTT. It yields the protein CASSGSQGNTEAFF.

The gene calls are TRBV11-2 and TRBJ2-1; tentative D call: TRBD1 (5 bases). The CDR3 totals 12 residues. CDR1 is SGHAT, CDR2 FQNNGV, per germline. Trimming left V 7 bases short and J 3 bases short, with 7 bases between. The CDR3 reads CASKQVYNEQFF. The CDR3 DNA sequence: TGTGCCAGCAAACAGGTCTACAATGAGCAGTTCTTC.

This rearrangement joins TRBV4-1 to TRBJ2-3, with TRBD1 identical over 8 bases. Per germline, CDR1 MGHRA and CDR2 YSYEKL. Losses at the gene ends were 3 bases for V and 4 bases for J; bases not matched to a gene: 12. The CDR3 is made up of 17 amino acids. The CDR3 sequence: CASSHPPTGDGADTQYF. CDR3 bases: TGCGCCAGCAGCCACCCCCCGACAGGGGACGGGGCAGATACGCAGTATTTT.

The chain uses TRBV7-9 and TRBJ2-3, with 8 bases aligning to TRBD1. Germline V gene lookup returns CDR1 SEHNR and CDR2 FQNEAQ (reference sequence). The CDR3 extends over 16 amino acids. V shed 2 bases, J shed 4 bases, and the junction held 8 bases outside the gene matches. The CDR3 region is CASSLRRGQGPDTQYF. For the CDR3, the DNA is TGTGCCAGCAGCTTACGCAGGGGGCAGGGTCCAGATACGCAGTATTTT.